Shown below are 18 T cell receptor beta chains from a single sample sequenced in a study of blood T cell repertoires in COVID-19. The method was immunoSEQ multiplex PCR; TCRdb's version includes in-frame clones alone and lacks a portion of them. This sample has over 250,000 clones; 90% occur once, and the top ten carry about 1.1%. The sequenced sample consisted of PBMCs or T cells enriched from blood (not recorded which). The receptor source for this set is a woman in her twenties or thirties who had recovered from COVID-19.

The genes are TRBV28 and TRBJ2-2; TRBD1 is a possible D gene (5 bases). The CDR3 consists of 14 residues. Germline V gene data show CDR1 as MDHEN and CDR2 as SYDVKM. V was clipped by 6 bases and J by 0 bases, with 8 bases between them. CDR3 nucleotides: TGTGCCAGCAGGGACACCCCGAACACCGGGGAGCTGTTTTTT. Encoded protein: CASRDTPNTGELFF.

The V and J genes are TRBV25-1 and TRBJ1-1; no firm D call. Deletions cut 0 bases from V and 7 bases from J, with 9 bases between. The germline gives CDR1 MGHDK, CDR2 SYGVNS. The CDR3 contains 13 residues. CDR3 DNA sequence: TGTGCCAGCAGTGAATATACTGAGGATGAAGCTTTCTTT. Translation gives CASSEYTEDEAFF.

The genes are TRBV4-2 and TRBJ2-5; 7 bases agree with TRBD2. The trim removed 2 bases at V and 4 bases at J, leaving 10 bases unmatched. Germline V lookup: CDR1 LGHNA, CDR2 YNFKEQ. The CDR3 length is 16 residues. CDR3: CASSQNEAGVTETQYF. The CDR3 bases are TGTGCCAGCAGCCAAAATGAGGCGGGAGTCACAGAGACCCAGTACTTC.

This rearrangement joins TRBV29-1 to TRBJ2-5; the D is unclear. V lost 4 bases and J lost 1, with 7 bases in between. The CDR3 sequence is 12 residues long. Germline CDR1 reads SQVTM; CDR2 reads ANQGSEA. The CDR3 DNA is TGCAGCGTTGCGTCGGTCCAAGAGACCCAGTACTTC. It codes for CSVASVQETQYF.

The J gene is TRBJ2-7, the V gene TRBV24-1, with a weak D call TRBD1 (6 bases). V was pared by 4 bases and J by 3 bases, with 12 bases between. Germline loops: CDR1 KGHDR, CDR2 SFDVKD. The CDR3 runs 14 residues. The CDR3: CATSDPGHLYEQYF. The CDR3 bases are TGTGCCACCAGTGACCCGGGACATCTCTACGAGCAGTACTTC.

This clone was found a few times. Written as DNA, the CDR3 is TGCGCCAGCAGCCCCAGGACAGGGGACGAAAAACTGTTTTTT. Protein product: CASSPRTGDEKLFF. The chain recombines TRBV5-1 with TRBJ1-4, with TRBD1 identical over 9 bases. V lost 4 bases, J lost 8 bases, and 6 bases stayed unmatched. This CDR3 spans 14 amino acids. The germline gives CDR1 SGHRS, CDR2 YFSETQ.

The chain recombines TRBV14 with TRBJ2-3; tentatively, D is TRBD1 (6 bases). V was clipped by 6 bases and J by 2 bases, with 15 bases between them. The germline V gene encodes CDR1 SGHDN and CDR2 FVKESK. There are 15 residues in the CDR3. CDR3 DNA: TGTGCCAGCAGACTACAGGGTCCCTACACAGATACGCAGTATTTT. Protein product: CASRLQGPYTDTQYF.

The CDR3 DNA is TGTGCCAGCAGCTTAGCAGCGGGGCCGACCTACGAGCAGTACTTC. This translates into CASSLAAGPTYEQYF. The genes are TRBV11-3 and TRBJ2-7; 7 positions agree with TRBD2. J lost 2 bases, V lost 1 base, and 5 bases had no gene match. CDR3 length: 15 residues. Germline CDR1 SGHNT, CDR2 YENEEA.

This rearrangement joins TRBV5-1 to TRBJ2-7; TRBD1 matches 7 bases. The CDR3 totals 15 residues. Germline V CDR1 and CDR2: SGHRS, YFSETQ. Losses at the gene ends were 5 bases for V and 1 base for J; bases not matched to a gene: 9. CDR3 amino acids: CASSSSGTASYEQYF. In DNA, the CDR3 is TGCGCCAGCAGTTCCTCCGGGACAGCTTCCTACGAGCAGTACTTC.

The CDR3 protein is CASSFWTSGNPTYNEQFF. DNA of the CDR3: TGCGCCAGCAGCTTTTGGACTAGCGGGAATCCTACCTACAATGAGCAGTTCTTC. The rearrangement joins TRBV5-1 to TRBJ2-1; TRBD2 agrees at 12 bases. Germline CDR1 is SGHRS and CDR2 is YFSETQ. The CDR3 contains 18 residues. J gave up 2 bases and V 2 bases, and 8 bases lay outside the gene matches.

The gene calls are TRBV5-4 and TRBJ1-4; no definite D call. The CDR3 runs to 17 residues. V was shortened by 3 bases and J by 0 bases, with 15 bases between the two germline ends. From germline, CDR1 is SGHNT and CDR2 YYREEE (reference sequence). The DNA for the CDR3 is TGTGCCAGCAGCTCGGGGAGGGCGGCTGCAACTAATGAAAAACTGTTTTTT. Protein: CASSSGRAAATNEKLFF.

The rearrangement joins TRBV7-9 to TRBJ2-1; 13 bases line up with TRBD2. V lost 1 base to trimming and J lost 7 bases; unmatched junction nucleotides: 1. The CDR3 runs to 15 residues. The germline V gene encodes CDR1 SEHNR and CDR2 FQNEAQ (reference sequence). CDR3 in amino acids: CASSLGTSGSNEQFF. In DNA, the CDR3 is TGTGCCAGCAGCTTAGGGACTAGCGGGAGTAATGAGCAGTTCTTC.

The J gene is TRBJ1-1, the V gene TRBV7-8; D remains unclear. The germline CDR1 and CDR2 sequences are SGHVS and FQNEAQ. This CDR3 contains 14 residues. Between the trimmed V and J ends, which lost 5 bases and 7 bases, there was a span of 17 bases. The CDR3: CASSLRVLQYEAFF. CDR3 DNA: TGTGCCAGCAGCCTACGCGTCCTTCAATATGAAGCTTTCTTT. Combining the CDR3 with reference TRBV7-8 and TRBJ1-1 gives the whole variable domain GAGVSQSPRYKVAKRGQDVALRCDPISGHVSLFWYQQALGQGPEFLTYFQNEAQLDKSGLPSDRFFAERPEGSVSTLKIQRTQQEDSAVYLCASSLRVLQYEAFFGQGTRLTVV.

The chain employs TRBV19 and TRBJ2-3, with 9 bases identical to TRBD1. CDR3 length equals 14 residues. CDR1 and CDR2 from the germline V gene are LNHDA and SQIVND (reference sequence). V dropped 10 bases and J dropped 1; count of bases not matched to a gene: 6. CDR3: CATEQGAGTDTQYF. The DNA for the CDR3 is TGTGCCACCGAACAGGGGGCGGGCACAGATACGCAGTATTTT.

The chain is built from TRBV2 and TRBJ1-1; unclear D gene. CDR1 is SNHLY and CDR2 is FYNNEI in the germline V gene. The CDR3 loop spans 13 amino acids. The germline V and J ends were trimmed by 2 bases and 7 bases, with 11 bases remaining between them. CDR3 sequence reads: CASSEFRSSEAFF. The CDR3 DNA reads TGTGCCAGCAGTGAATTCAGGTCGAGTGAAGCTTTCTTT.

To note about this clone: This CDR3 is also generated by other DNA sequences in the sample. The chain carries TRBV5-1 and TRBJ1-1; no firm D call. The CDR3 runs to 14 residues. Germline V gene sequence: CDR1 SGHRS, CDR2 YFSETQ. The germline V and J ends were trimmed by 0 bases and 1 base, with 7 bases remaining between them. CDR3 bases: TGCGCCAGCAGCTTGGACAGACCGAACACTGAAGCTTTCTTT. Protein sequence: CASSLDRPNTEAFF.

This clone was observed a single time. The CDR3 DNA reads as TGTGCCAGCAGTTTGCGCGGGGGAGGTACAGATACGCAGTATTTT. Translating gives CASSLRGGGTDTQYF. The chain couples TRBV27 to TRBJ2-3; 7 bases map to TRBD2. This CDR3 has 15 amino acids. CDR1 is MNHEY and CDR2 is SMNVEV in the germline V gene (reference sequence). Trimming removed 3 bases from V and 3 bases from J; junction bases left unmatched: 6.

This chain uses TRBV27 with TRBJ1-3; the match to TRBD1 covers 8 bases. V shed 0 bases, J shed 3 bases, and the junction held 7 bases outside the gene matches. Germline CDR1 is MNHEY and CDR2 is SMNVEV (reference sequence). There are 17 residues in the CDR3. This CDR3 reads CASSLSIQGADGNTIYF. CDR3 sequence (DNA): TGTGCCAGCAGTTTATCGATCCAGGGGGCCGATGGAAACACCATATATTTT.